This is a list of T cell receptor beta chains from one sample in a study of CD8 T cells in ankylosing spondylitis. Each CDR3 protein is one row after TCRdb ran MiXCR on the 5' RACE reads. The data show 500,000 to 650,000 distinct CDR3 sequences, over 4% seen once. The specimen was blood, either unsorted or a sorted T cell fraction (not recorded which). The source is a male donor with ankylosing spondylitis. CDR3s include the opening cysteine and the closing phenylalanine or tryptophan. The order of the fields is J gene, clone size, D gene, V gene, CDR3 DNA, CDR3 protein. A D gene is named only where the DNA matches it firmly. Part of the rows lack a size; the others show once, few, many or a class for expanded clones.

TRBJ2-5 many - TRBV28 TGTGCCAGCAGTCCTTCCGGGAGCCAAGAGACCCAGTACTTC CASSPSGSQETQYF
TRBJ2-7 few - TRBV4-2 TGTGCCAGCAGCCTCACCCCCGGGCCGGGGCAGTACTTC CASSLTPGPGQYF
TRBJ2-1 few TRBD2 TRBV20-1 TGCAGTGCTAGAGATAGCGGGAGAAGGTCCTACAATGAGCAGTTCTTC CSARDSGRRSYNEQFF
TRBJ2-3 many TRBD2 TRBV6-2/TRBV6-3 TGTGCCAGCAGTCCCGCGAGACTAGCGGGAACAGATACGCAGTATTTT CASSPARLAGTDTQYF
TRBJ2-5 many - TRBV25-1 TGTGCCAGCAGTCCATCCGCTGAGACCCAGTACTTC CASSPSAETQYF
TRBJ2-1 many TRBD1 TRBV5-1 TGCGCCAGCAGCTTGCTCTCGGGACAGGGATACAATGAGCAGTTCTTC CASSLLSGQGYNEQFF
TRBJ2-5 many - TRBV7-2 TGTGCCAGCAGCTCCCGGCCGACTCAAGAGACCCAGTACTTC CASSSRPTQETQYF
TRBJ2-3 few TRBD1 TRBV10-3 TGTGCCATCGGAGGAGCAGGGGGCGCCCCCTACACAGATACGCAGTATTTT CAIGGAGGAPYTDTQYF
TRBJ2-1 many TRBD2 TRBV7-2 TGTGCCAGCAGGGGTCCGGGACTAGCGCGAGGGTATGAGCAGTTCTTC CASRGPGLARGYEQFF
TRBJ2-1 many - TRBV2 TGTGCCAGCAGTGAAATTGGCGGGGATGAGCAGTTCTTC CASSEIGGDEQFF
TRBJ1-1 many - TRBV12-3/TRBV12-4 TGTGCCAGCAGTCTCACAGGGCTTGAAGCTTTCTTT CASSLTGLEAFF
TRBJ2-7 many TRBD2 TRBV7-2 TGTGCCAGCGGGACTAGCTACGAGCAGTACTTC CASGTSYEQYF
TRBJ2-7 many - TRBV21-1 TGTGCCAGCAGCAAACAGGGCTGGCTTGGAGAGCAGTACTTC CASSKQGWLGEQYF
TRBJ1-6 many - TRBV10-3 TGTGCCTCCGGGGAGGTATCACCCCTCCACTTT CASGEVSPLHF
TRBJ1-5 - TRBD1 TRBV7-8 TGTGCCAGCAGCTACGGACAGGGTAGTGGCAATCAGCCCCAGCATTTT CASSYGQGSGNQPQHF
TRBJ1-2 many TRBD1 TRBV4-2 TGTGCCAGCAGCCCTGGGACAGCCAAGAATTATGGCTACACCTTC CASSPGTAKNYGYTF
TRBJ1-4 many - TRBV29-1 TGCAGCGTTTTTAGGGGAACTAATGAAAAACTGTTTTTT CSVFRGTNEKLFF
TRBJ2-2 many - TRBV6-1 TGTGCCAGCAGGACTTGGAGATCCGGGGAGCTGTTTTTT CASRTWRSGELFF
TRBJ1-1 many - TRBV6-2/TRBV6-3 TGTGCCAGCAGTTACGAGGGACCCGGAGCTTTCTTT CASSYEGPGAFF
TRBJ2-3 many TRBD1 TRBV9 TGTGCCAGCAGCGTAGAGACAGGGGGCATAGATACGCAGTATTTT CASSVETGGIDTQYF
TRBJ1-5 many - TRBV7-9 TGTGCCAGCAGCTCCACTCAGGCAGGGCATCAGCCCCAGCATTTT CASSSTQAGHQPQHF
TRBJ2-1 few TRBD2 TRBV12-3/TRBV12-4 TGTGCCAGCACCTTCCGGGGGGGGTGGGTCAATGAGCAGTTCTTC CASTFRGGWVNEQFF
TRBJ1-2 few - TRBV11-2 TGTGCCAGCAGCCCCACCTATAGGGATTCCTATGGCTACACCTTC CASSPTYRDSYGYTF
TRBJ2-5 many - TRBV15 TGTGCCACCAGCAGAAGGGACACCCAAGAGACCCAGTACTTC CATSRRDTQETQYF
TRBJ1-5 few - TRBV7-2 TGTGCCAGCAGCTTGTACTCGGGAGGGGACCGGCGGCCCCAGCATTTT CASSLYSGGDRRPQHF
TRBJ2-7 many TRBD1 TRBV4-3 TGCGCCAGCAGCCAAGTCCGACAGGGCCCCTACGAGCAGTACTTC CASSQVRQGPYEQYF
TRBJ2-7 many TRBD2 TRBV20-1 TGCAGTGCTAGAGGACTAGCGGGGGTTTTGTTAACCTACGAGCAGTACTTC CSARGLAGVLLTYEQYF
TRBJ2-2 many - TRBV20-1 TGCAGTGCTAGGGACCATAACACCGGGGAGCTGTTTTTT CSARDHNTGELFF
TRBJ2-3 many TRBD2 TRBV5-1 TGCGCCAGCAGCACGATACCTGGGAGGGCCACAAGCACAGATACGCAGTATTTT CASSTIPGRATSTDTQYF
TRBJ2-5 many TRBD2 TRBV28 TGTGCCAGCAACCCAGCGGGAGGCCTCCAAGAGACCCAGTACTTC CASNPAGGLQETQYF
TRBJ1-1 many - TRBV21-1 TGTGCCAGCAGCGTACTAGGTGAAGGCCGCTCGAACACTGAAGCTTTCTTT CASSVLGEGRSNTEAFF
TRBJ2-1 many - TRBV11-2 TGTGCCAGCAGCTTAAATAAGGGATTGAGCCTCTCCTACAATGAGCAGTTCTTC CASSLNKGLSLSYNEQFF
TRBJ2-7 many - TRBV25-1 TGTGCCAGCAGTGAGGAAGGGGACACCTACGAGCAGTACTTC CASSEEGDTYEQYF
TRBJ1-1 few - TRBV7-2 TGTGCCAGCAGCTCCAGGGAGGACACTGAAGCTTTCTTT CASSSREDTEAFF
TRBJ1-5 many TRBD1 TRBV20-1 TGCAGTGCTAGACCTCCGACAGGGTATGCCTTGCAAGAGCCCCAGCATTTT CSARPPTGYALQEPQHF
TRBJ2-7 many - TRBV7-8 TGTGCCAGCAGCTTAGAGACAGTGATCTCCTACGAGCAGTACTTC CASSLETVISYEQYF
TRBJ1-1 many TRBD1 TRBV12-3/TRBV12-4 TGTGCCAGCAGTCGGTGGACAGGGAACACTGAAGCTTTCTTT CASSRWTGNTEAFF
TRBJ1-1 many TRBD1 TRBV6-1 TGTGCCAGCAGTCGGCCGGGACAGGGGCCTGAAGCTTTCTTT CASSRPGQGPEAFF
TRBJ2-1 few - TRBV7-9 TGTGCCAGCAGCTTAGGAGGGCCCTACAATGAGCAGTTCTTC CASSLGGPYNEQFF
TRBJ2-5 few - TRBV7-9 TGTGCCAGCAGCTCCCGTCGGGGGCGCTTCTACGAGACCCAGTACTTC CASSSRRGRFYETQYF
TRBJ1-2 many - TRBV7-2 TGTGCCAGCAGCCCCTCCGTGACAGCCAACTATGGCTACACCTTC CASSPSVTANYGYTF
TRBJ1-6 many - TRBV5-1 TGCGCCAGCAGCTCAGCCGGGACAACGGATTCACCCCTCCACTTT CASSSAGTTDSPLHF
TRBJ2-2 many TRBD1 TRBV7-8 TGTGCCAGCAGACATGACAGGGAAGATTGGGACACCGGGGAGCTGTTTTTT CASRHDREDWDTGELFF
TRBJ2-7 - TRBD1 TRBV20-1 TGCAGTGAAAGGGGGACAGGGTCCTACGAGCAGTACTTC CSERGTGSYEQYF
TRBJ2-7 many TRBD2 TRBV20-1 TGCAGTGCTAGAGATTTCCGGGGGGACTACGAGCAGTACTTC CSARDFRGDYEQYF
TRBJ2-3 many - TRBV20-1 TGCAGTGCTAGAGTCGCAGCTGGGGATACGCAGTATTTT CSARVAAGDTQYF
TRBJ2-3 many TRBD1 TRBV24-1 TGTGCCACCAGTGAGAGACAGGGAACAGATACGCAGTATTTT CATSERQGTDTQYF
TRBJ2-2 many - TRBV30 TGTGCCTGGAGTGTGCCGACGACCAACGGGGAGCTGTTTTTT CAWSVPTTNGELFF
TRBJ2-7 - - TRBV7-3 TGTGCCAGCAGCTACCGGGGCCACTCCTCCTACGAGCAGTACTTC CASSYRGHSSYEQYF
TRBJ2-3 few TRBD2 TRBV7-2 TGTGCCAGCAGCAGCTTTAGCGGGAGCTTAGATACGCAGTATTTT CASSSFSGSLDTQYF
TRBJ2-2 many - TRBV5-5 TGTGCCAGCAGCTTGGCGCAGCCGGTGGACACCGGGGAGCTGTTTTTT CASSLAQPVDTGELFF